A single sample gave rise to the 9 T cell receptor beta chains below, sequenced in a study of spatial heterogeneity in lung cancer. Described time point: sample taken at primary tumor resection. Unsorted tumor, nontumor lung tissue or cryopreserved PBMC supplied the whole RNA. TCRdb passed the 5' RACE reads through MiXCR, listing each CDR3 protein once. The sample lists about 23,000 distinct CDR3 sequences; about 4.5% were seen once. The material sequenced was PBMCs, taken at surgery. The receptors stem from a male donor with early-stage non-small cell lung cancer.

There are a few counts of this clonotype. The V call is TRBV18, the J call TRBJ2-7, with D unresolved. The CDR3 is 12 residues long. V was clipped by 8 bases and J by 3 bases, with 11 bases between them. From germline, CDR1 is KGHSH and CDR2 LQKENI. CDR3 DNA: TGTGCCAGCCTGTCAGCGCGCTACGAGCAGTACTTC. It translates to CASLSARYEQYF.

This chain joins TRBV3-1 and TRBJ2-5; D gene uncertain. In germline, CDR1 is LGHDT, CDR2 YNNKEL (reference sequence). There are 15 residues in the CDR3. V was shortened by 4 bases and J by 2 bases, with 14 bases between the two germline ends. The CDR3 spells CASSPVDPGQETQYF. The CDR3 DNA sequence: TGTGCCAGCAGCCCGGTAGATCCCGGACAAGAGACCCAGTACTTC.

This clonotype is medium-sized in the sample. The chain uses TRBV6-5 and TRBJ1-6; no definite D call. This CDR3 has 17 residues. Germline V lookup: CDR1 MNHEY, CDR2 SVGAGI. V was clipped by 9 bases and J by 9 bases, with 27 bases between them. The CDR3 region is CASPLRSGSGNGSPLHF. The DNA for the CDR3 is TGTGCCAGTCCACTCAGGAGTGGGTCCGGGAATGGTTCACCCCTCCACTTT.

By frequency in the sample, this clonotype is medium-sized. The chain couples TRBV28 to TRBJ1-5; D call uncertain. CDR1 is MDHEN, CDR2 SYDVKM, per germline. The V and J ends lost 1 base and 2 bases respectively, with 9 bases between them. The CDR3 has 15 residues. CDR3 nucleotide sequence: TGTGCCAGCAGTTTATCGCACGGGGGCAATCAGCCCCAGCATTTT. This sequence encodes CASSLSHGGNQPQHF.

This clonotype was counted at least ten times. Relative to the germline gene, one junction end is altered; a read error may explain this. The V call is TRBV7-7, the J call TRBJ2-1; the D gene could be TRBD1 or TRBD2 (7 bases each). CDR1 is SSHAT, CDR2 FNYEAQ, per germline (reference sequence). The CDR3 extends over 13 amino acids. The CDR3 region has the DNA TGTGCTAGCAGCCCAGGGGGGGGGAATGAGCAGTTCTTC. Its protein is CASSPGGGNEQFF.

In this sample, this clonotype turned up many times. This chain joins TRBV6-2 or TRBV6-3 and TRBJ2-7; D uncertain. V lost 5 bases, J lost 10 bases, and 6 bases lay in between. From germline, CDR1 is MNHEY and CDR2 SVGEGT. The CDR3 spans 9 residues. The DNA of the CDR3 is TGTGCCAGCAGTCAAGACCAGTACTTC. Protein product: CASSQDQYF.

By proportion, this clonotype is medium-sized. The J gene is TRBJ2-7, the V gene TRBV5-1, with 9 bases matching TRBD2. CDR1 and CDR2 (germline): SGHRS, YFSETQ. Trimming cost V 2 bases and J 7 bases; bases outside gene matches: 7. The CDR3 is made up of 14 amino acids. CDR3 DNA: TGCGCCAGCAGCTTTGCGGGAGGGCCCGGGGAGCAGTACTTC. The encoded protein is CASSFAGGPGEQYF.

The V and J genes are TRBV6-5 and TRBJ1-1; no reliable D call. With 6 bases removed from V and 4 bases from J, the gap between germline ends came to 6 bases. From germline, CDR1 is MNHEY and CDR2 SVGAGI. This CDR3 spans 11 amino acids. The CDR3 DNA reads as TGTGCCAGCAGGACGGGCACTGAAGCTTTCTTT. It translates to CASRTGTEAFF.

This clonotype was detected ten times or more. V and J are TRBV28 and TRBJ2-1; no clear D. The CDR3 covers 17 residues. CDR1 is MDHEN, CDR2 SYDVKM, per germline. The V end lost 6 bases, the J end lost 0 bases, and 18 bases lay between the germline ends. The CDR3 region is CASRRGSGLSSYNEQFF. In DNA, the CDR3 is TGTGCCAGCAGACGCGGCTCGGGCCTGAGCTCCTACAATGAGCAGTTCTTC. Variable domain in full (rest from reference TRBV28 and TRBJ2-1): DVKVTQSSRYLVKRTGEKVFLECVQDMDHENMFWYRQDPGLGLRLIYFSYDVKMKEKGDIPEGYSVSREKKERFSLILESASTNQTSMYLCASRRGSGLSSYNEQFFGPGTRLTVL.